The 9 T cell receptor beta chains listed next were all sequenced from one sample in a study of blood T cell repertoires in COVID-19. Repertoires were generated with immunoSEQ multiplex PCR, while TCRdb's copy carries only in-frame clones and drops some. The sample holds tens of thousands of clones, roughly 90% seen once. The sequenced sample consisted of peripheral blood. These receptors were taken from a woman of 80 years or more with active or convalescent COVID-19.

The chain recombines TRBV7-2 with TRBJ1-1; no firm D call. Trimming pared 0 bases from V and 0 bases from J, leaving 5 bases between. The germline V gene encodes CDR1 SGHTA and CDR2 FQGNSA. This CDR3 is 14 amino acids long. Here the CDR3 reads CASSLARLNTEAFF. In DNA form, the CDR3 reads TGTGCCAGCAGCTTAGCCAGGTTGAACACTGAAGCTTTCTTT. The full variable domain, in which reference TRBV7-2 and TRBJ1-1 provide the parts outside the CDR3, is GAGVSQSPSNKVTEKGKDVELRCDPISGHTALYWYRQSLGQGLEFLIYFQGNSAPDKSGLPSDRFSAERTGGSVSTLTIQRTQQEDSAVYLCASSLARLNTEAFFGQGTRLTVV.

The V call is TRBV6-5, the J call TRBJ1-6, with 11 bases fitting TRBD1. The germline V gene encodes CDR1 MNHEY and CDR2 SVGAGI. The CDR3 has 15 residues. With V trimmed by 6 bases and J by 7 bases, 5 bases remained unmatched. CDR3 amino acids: CASSVGQGVNSPLHF. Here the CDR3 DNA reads TGTGCCAGCAGCGTGGGACAGGGGGTGAATTCACCCCTCCACTTT.

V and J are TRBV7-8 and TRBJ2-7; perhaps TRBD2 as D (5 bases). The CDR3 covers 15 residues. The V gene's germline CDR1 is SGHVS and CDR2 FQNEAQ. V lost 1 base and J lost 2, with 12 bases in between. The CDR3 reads CASSLVRGSAYEQYF. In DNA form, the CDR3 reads TGTGCCAGCAGCTTAGTTCGAGGGTCCGCCTACGAGCAGTACTTC.

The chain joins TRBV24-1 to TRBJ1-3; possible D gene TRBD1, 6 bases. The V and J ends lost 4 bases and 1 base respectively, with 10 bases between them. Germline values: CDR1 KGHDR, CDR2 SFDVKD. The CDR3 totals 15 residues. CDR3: CATSDPRGSGNTIYF. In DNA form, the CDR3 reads TGTGCCACCAGTGACCCCAGGGGATCTGGAAACACCATATATTTT.

The CDR3 is CASSQPDRGNTEAFF. CDR3 bases: TGTGCCAGCAGCCAACCCGACAGGGGGAACACTGAAGCTTTCTTT. V usage is TRBV4-2 and J usage is TRBJ1-1, with 8 bases aligning to TRBD1. There are 15 residues in the CDR3. Losses at the gene ends were 2 bases for V and 1 base for J; bases not matched to a gene: 3. The germline V gene encodes CDR1 LGHNA and CDR2 YNFKEQ.

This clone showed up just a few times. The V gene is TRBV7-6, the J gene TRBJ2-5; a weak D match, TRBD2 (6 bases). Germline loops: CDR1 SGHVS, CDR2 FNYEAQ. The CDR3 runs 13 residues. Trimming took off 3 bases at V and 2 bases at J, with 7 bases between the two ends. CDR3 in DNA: TGTGCCAGCAGCTTGACTAGGCAAGAGACCCAGTACTTC. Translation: CASSLTRQETQYF.

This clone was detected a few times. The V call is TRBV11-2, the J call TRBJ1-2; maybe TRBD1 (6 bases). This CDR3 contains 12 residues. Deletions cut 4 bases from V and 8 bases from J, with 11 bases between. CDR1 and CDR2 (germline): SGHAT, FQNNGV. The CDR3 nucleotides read TGTGCCAGCAGCTCCACAGGGTCGGGCTACACCTTC. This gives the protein CASSSTGSGYTF.

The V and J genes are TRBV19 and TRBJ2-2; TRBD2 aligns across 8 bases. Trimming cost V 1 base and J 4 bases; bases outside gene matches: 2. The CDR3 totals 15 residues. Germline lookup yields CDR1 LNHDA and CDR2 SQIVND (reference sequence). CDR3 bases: TGTGCCAGTAGTATAGCGGGGGGGCCCACCGGGGAGCTGTTTTTT. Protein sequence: CASSIAGGPTGELFF.

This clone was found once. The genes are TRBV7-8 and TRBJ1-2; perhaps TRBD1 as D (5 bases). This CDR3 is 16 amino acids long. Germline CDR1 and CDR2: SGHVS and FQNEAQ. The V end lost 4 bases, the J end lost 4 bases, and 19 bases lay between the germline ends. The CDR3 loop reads CASSSPRGGLSYGYTF. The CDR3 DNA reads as TGTGCCAGCAGCTCGCCCCGGGGGGGGTTGAGCTATGGCTACACCTTC. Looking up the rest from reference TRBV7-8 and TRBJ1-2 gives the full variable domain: GAGVSQSPRYKVAKRGQDVALRCDPISGHVSLFWYQQALGQGPEFLTYFQNEAQLDKSGLPSDRFFAERPEGSVSTLKIQRTQQEDSAVYLCASSSPRGGLSYGYTFGSGTRLTVV.